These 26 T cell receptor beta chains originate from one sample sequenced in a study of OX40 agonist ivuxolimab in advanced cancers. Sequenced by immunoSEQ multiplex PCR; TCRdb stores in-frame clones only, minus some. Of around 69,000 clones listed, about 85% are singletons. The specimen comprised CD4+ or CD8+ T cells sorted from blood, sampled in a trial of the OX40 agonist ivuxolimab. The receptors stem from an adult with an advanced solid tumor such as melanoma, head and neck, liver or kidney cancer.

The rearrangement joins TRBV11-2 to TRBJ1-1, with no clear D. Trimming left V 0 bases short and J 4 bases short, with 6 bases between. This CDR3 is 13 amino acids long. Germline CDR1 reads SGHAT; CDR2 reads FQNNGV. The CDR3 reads CASSLDLATEAFF. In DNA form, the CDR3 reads TGTGCCAGCAGCTTAGATCTGGCCACTGAAGCTTTCTTT.

The CDR3 loop is CASSPGTGRFGEQYF. The CDR3 bases are TGTGCCAGCTCACCAGGGACAGGGCGCTTTGGGGAGCAGTACTTC. The genes are TRBV18 and TRBJ2-7; TRBD1 matches 9 bases. From germline, CDR1 is KGHSH and CDR2 LQKENI. Losses at the gene ends were 2 bases for V and 7 bases for J; bases not matched to a gene: 9. The CDR3 contains 15 residues.

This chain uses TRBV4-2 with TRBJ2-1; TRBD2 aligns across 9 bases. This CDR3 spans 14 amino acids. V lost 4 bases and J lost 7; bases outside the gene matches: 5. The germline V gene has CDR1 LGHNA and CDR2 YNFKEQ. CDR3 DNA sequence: TGTGCCAGCAGCCCCCCTACTAGCGGGAATGAGCAGTTCTTC. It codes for CASSPPTSGNEQFF.

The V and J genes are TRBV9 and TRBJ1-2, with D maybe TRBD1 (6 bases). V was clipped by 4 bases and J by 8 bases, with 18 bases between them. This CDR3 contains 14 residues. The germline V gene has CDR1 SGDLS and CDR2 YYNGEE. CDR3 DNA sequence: TGTGCCAGCAGCTCAAACCCCTCGGGGACAGGCTACACCTTC. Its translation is CASSSNPSGTGYTF.

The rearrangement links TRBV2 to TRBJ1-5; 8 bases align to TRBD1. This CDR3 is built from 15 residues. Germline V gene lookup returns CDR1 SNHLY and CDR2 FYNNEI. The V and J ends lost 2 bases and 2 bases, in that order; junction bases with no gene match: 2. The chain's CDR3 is CASSETGGGNQPQHF. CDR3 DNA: TGTGCCAGCAGTGAAACAGGGGGAGGCAATCAGCCCCAGCATTTT. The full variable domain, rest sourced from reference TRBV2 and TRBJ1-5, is EPEVTQTPSHQVTQMGQEVILRCVPISNHLYFYWYRQILGQKVEFLVSFYNNEISEKSEIFDDQFSVERPDGSNFTLKIRSTKLEDSAMYFCASSETGGGNQPQHFGDGTRLSIL.

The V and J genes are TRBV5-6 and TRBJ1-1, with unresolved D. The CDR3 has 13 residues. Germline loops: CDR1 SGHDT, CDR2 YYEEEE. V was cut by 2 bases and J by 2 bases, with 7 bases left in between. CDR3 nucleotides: TGTGCCAGCAGCTTCGGGCCAAACACTGAAGCTTTCTTT. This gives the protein CASSFGPNTEAFF.

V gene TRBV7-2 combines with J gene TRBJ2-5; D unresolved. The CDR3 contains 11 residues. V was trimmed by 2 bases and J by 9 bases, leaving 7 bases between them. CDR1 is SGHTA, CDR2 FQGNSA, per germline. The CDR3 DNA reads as TGTGCCAGCAGCTTAAAATCCGCCCAGTACTTC. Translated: CASSLKSAQYF.

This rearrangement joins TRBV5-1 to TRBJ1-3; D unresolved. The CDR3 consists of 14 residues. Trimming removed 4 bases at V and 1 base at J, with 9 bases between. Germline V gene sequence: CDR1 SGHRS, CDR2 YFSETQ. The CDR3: CASSRGGSGNTIYF. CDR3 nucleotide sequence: TGCGCCAGCAGCCGTGGTGGGTCTGGAAACACCATATATTTT.

CDR3 in DNA: TGTGCCAGTACCCGACAGGTGGGGAACACTGAAGCTTTCTTT. Its protein is CASTRQVGNTEAFF. This chain links TRBV19 with TRBJ1-1; a possible D gene is TRBD1 (6 bases). V was shortened by 7 bases and J by 1 base, with 13 bases between the two germline ends. The CDR3 consists of 14 residues. Germline V gene lookup returns CDR1 LNHDA and CDR2 SQIVND (reference sequence).

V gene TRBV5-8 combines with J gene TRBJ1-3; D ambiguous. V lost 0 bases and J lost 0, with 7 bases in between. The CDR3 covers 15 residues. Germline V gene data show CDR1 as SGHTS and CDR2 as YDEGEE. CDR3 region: CASSLASVSGNTIYF. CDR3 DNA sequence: TGTGCCAGCAGCTTGGCCTCAGTCTCTGGAAACACCATATATTTT.

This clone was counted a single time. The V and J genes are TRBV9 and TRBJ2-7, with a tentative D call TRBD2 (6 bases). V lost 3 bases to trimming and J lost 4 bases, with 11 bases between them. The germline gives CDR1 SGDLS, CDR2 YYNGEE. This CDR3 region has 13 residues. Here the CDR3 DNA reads TGTGCCAGCAGCGCGGGACTGGGGTACGAGCAGTACTTC. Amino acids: CASSAGLGYEQYF.

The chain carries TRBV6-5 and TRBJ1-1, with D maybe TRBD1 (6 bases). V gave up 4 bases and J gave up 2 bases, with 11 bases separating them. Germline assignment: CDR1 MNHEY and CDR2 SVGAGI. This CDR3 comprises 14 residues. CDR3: CASSSGRGNTEAFF. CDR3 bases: TGTGCCAGCAGTTCGGGCAGGGGAAACACTGAAGCTTTCTTT.

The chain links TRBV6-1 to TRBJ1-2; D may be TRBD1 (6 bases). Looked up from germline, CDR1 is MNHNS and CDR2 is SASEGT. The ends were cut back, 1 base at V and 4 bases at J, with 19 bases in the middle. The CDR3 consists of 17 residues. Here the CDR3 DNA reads TGTGCCAGCAGTGAAGAGGCCCACAGGGTTCCAGTCTATGGCTACACCTTC. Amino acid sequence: CASSEEAHRVPVYGYTF.

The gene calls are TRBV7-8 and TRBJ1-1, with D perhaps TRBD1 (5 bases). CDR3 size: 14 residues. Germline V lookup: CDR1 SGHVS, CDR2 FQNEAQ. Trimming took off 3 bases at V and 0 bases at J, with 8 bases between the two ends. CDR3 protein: CASSFDSLNTEAFF. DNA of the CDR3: TGTGCCAGCAGCTTCGACAGCCTGAACACTGAAGCTTTCTTT. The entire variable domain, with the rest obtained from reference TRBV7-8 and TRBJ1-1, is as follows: GAGVSQSPRYKVAKRGQDVALRCDPISGHVSLFWYQQALGQGPEFLTYFQNEAQLDKSGLPSDRFFAERPEGSVSTLKIQRTQQEDSAVYLCASSFDSLNTEAFFGQGTRLTVV.

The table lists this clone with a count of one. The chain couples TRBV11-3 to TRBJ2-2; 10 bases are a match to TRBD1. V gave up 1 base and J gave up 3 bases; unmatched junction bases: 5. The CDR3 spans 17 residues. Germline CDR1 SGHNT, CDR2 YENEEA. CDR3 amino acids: CASSLAYGQGDTGELFF. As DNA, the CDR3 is TGTGCCAGCAGCTTAGCCTATGGACAGGGGGACACCGGGGAGCTGTTTTTT.

The CDR3 spells CASSQNRALKGYTF. The CDR3 DNA follows: TGTGCCAGCTCACAAAACAGGGCATTAAAGGGCTACACCTTC. V is TRBV18 and J is TRBJ1-2; possibly TRBD1 for D (6 bases). Germline loops: CDR1 KGHSH, CDR2 LQKENI. This CDR3 is built from 14 residues. Trimming shortened V by 4 bases and J by 8 bases, and 17 bases separated the two germline ends.

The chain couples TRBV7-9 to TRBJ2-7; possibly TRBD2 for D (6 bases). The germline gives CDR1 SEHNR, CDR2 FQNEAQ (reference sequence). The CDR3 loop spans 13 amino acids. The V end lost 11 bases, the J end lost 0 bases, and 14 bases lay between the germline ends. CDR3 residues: CAYDREPSYEQYF. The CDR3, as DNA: TGTGCCTACGACCGGGAGCCCTCCTACGAGCAGTACTTC.

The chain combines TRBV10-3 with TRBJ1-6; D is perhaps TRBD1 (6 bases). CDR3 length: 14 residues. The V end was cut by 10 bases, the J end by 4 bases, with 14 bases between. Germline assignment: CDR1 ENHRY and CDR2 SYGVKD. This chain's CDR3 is CATSTGQYNSPLHF. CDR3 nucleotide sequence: TGTGCCACCTCAACTGGACAGTATAATTCACCCCTCCACTTT.

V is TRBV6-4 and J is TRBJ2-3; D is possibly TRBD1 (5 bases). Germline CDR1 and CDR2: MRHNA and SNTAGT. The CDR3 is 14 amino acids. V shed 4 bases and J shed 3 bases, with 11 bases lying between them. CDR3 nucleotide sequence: TGTGCCAGCAGTGTTACAACAGGTACAGATACGCAGTATTTT. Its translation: CASSVTTGTDTQYF.

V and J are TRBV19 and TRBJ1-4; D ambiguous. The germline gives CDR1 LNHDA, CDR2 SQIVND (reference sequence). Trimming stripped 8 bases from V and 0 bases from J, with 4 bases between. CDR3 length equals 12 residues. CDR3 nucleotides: TGTGCCAGTCGGACAACTAATGAAAAACTGTTTTTT. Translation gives CASRTTNEKLFF.

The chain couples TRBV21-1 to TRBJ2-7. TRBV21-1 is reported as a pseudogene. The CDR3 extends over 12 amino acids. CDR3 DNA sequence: TGTGCCAGCAGCAAGGGGGGCTGGGACGGATCGTTC. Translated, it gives CASSKGGWDGSF.

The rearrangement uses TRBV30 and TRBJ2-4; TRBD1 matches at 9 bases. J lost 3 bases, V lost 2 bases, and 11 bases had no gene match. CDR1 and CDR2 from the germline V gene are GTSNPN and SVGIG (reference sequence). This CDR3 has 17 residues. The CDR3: CAWSKPGTGLVKNIQYF. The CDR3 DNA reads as TGTGCCTGGAGTAAACCCGGGACAGGGTTGGTCAAAAACATTCAGTACTTC. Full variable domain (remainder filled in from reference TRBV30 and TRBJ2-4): SQTIHQWPATLVQPVGSPLSLECTVEGTSNPNLYWYRQAAGRGLQLLFYSVGIGQISSEVPQNLSASRPQDRQFILSSKKLLLSDSGFYLCAWSKPGTGLVKNIQYFGAGTRLSVL.

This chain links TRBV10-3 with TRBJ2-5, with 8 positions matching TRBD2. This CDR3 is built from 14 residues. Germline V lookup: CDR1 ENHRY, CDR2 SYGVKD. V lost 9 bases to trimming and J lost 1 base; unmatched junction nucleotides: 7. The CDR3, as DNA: TGTGCCATGGGATCGGGGGGGACCCAAGAGACCCAGTACTTC. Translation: CAMGSGGTQETQYF.

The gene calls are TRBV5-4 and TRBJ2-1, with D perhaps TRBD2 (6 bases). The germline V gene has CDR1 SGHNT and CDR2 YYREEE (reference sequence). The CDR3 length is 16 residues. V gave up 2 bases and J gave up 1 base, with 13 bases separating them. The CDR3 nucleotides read TGTGCCAGCAGCTTAATAATGGGGAGGTCCTACAATGAGCAGTTCTTC. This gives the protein CASSLIMGRSYNEQFF.

In nucleotides, the CDR3 is TGTGCCAGCAGCACGCTCGGGTACACTGAAGCTTTCTTT. It translates to CASSTLGYTEAFF. V gene TRBV7-9 combines with J gene TRBJ1-1; D uncertain. This CDR3 contains 13 residues. Germline values: CDR1 SEHNR, CDR2 FQNEAQ (reference sequence). Trimming pared 5 bases from V and 3 bases from J, leaving 10 bases between.

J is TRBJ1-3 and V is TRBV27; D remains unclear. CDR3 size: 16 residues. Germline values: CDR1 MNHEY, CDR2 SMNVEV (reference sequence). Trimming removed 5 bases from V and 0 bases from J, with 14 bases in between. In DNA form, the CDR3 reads TGTGCCAGCAGTATAACCCCGTCAGGCTCTGGAAACACCATATATTTT. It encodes CASSITPSGSGNTIYF.